These 26 T cell receptor beta chains share one sample of origin, sequenced in a study of T cell repertoires in cytomegalovirus infection. No antigens are known for them. TCRdb re-called the reads with MiXCR, one entry per CDR3 protein. This repertoire shows hundreds of thousands of distinct CDR3 sequences, around a third found once; its top ten account for 9.5% to 15%. Sequencing was performed on cultured CD8+ T cells from PBMCs, taken from culture after CMV antigen stimulation. These receptors were obtained from a human donor in good health (CMV status not recorded). Some clones in this sample may be carry-over from other donors' samples.

A note on this clonotype: This could be a read error, since a much larger clone is one nucleotide away. The rearrangement joins TRBV7-2 to TRBJ2-2; tentatively, D is TRBD1 or TRBD2 (5 bases each). V was cut by 0 bases and J by 5 bases, with 13 bases left in between. Looked up from germline, CDR1 is SGHTA and CDR2 is FQGNSA. The CDR3 has 16 residues. For the CDR3, the DNA is TGTGCCAGCAGCTTAGCTTTGGCGAGGGGTACCGGGGAGCTGTTTTTT. Translation gives CASSLALARGTGELFF.

A few counts support this clonotype. V gene TRBV6-2 or TRBV6-3 combines with J gene TRBJ2-1; no reliable D call. Trimming shortened V by 8 bases and J by 0 bases, and 8 bases separated the two germline ends. CDR1 and CDR2 from the germline V gene are MNHEY and SVGEGT. The length of the CDR3 is 13 residues. This CDR3 reads CASAAGSYNEQFF. The DNA for the CDR3 is TGTGCCAGCGCCGCCGGCTCCTACAATGAGCAGTTCTTC.

This clonotype came up a few times. This CDR3 reads CASSFPMKDTQYF. CDR3 DNA: TGTGCCAGCAGCTTCCCCATGAAAGATACGCAGTATTTT. The chain couples TRBV7-3 to TRBJ2-3, with D unclear. This CDR3 spans 13 amino acids. Trimming pared 3 bases from V and 5 bases from J, leaving 9 bases between. CDR1 is SGHTA and CDR2 is FQGTGA in the germline V gene.

This clonotype was seen at least ten times. The chain joins TRBV4-1 to TRBJ2-1, with D possibly being TRBD2 (6 bases). Trimming left V 4 bases short and J 5 bases short, with 9 bases between. CDR1 is MGHRA, CDR2 YSYEKL, per germline. The CDR3 is 13 amino acids. Here the CDR3 reads CASSRGNNNEQFF. CDR3 in DNA: TGCGCCAGCAGCCGCGGGAACAACAATGAGCAGTTCTTC.

This clonotype was counted a few times. This sequence joins TRBV29-1 and TRBJ2-1, with 8 nucleotides matching TRBD2. Trimming removed 3 bases from V and 0 bases from J; junction bases left unmatched: 13. Per the germline V gene, CDR1 is SQVTM and CDR2 is ANQGSEA. The length of the CDR3 is 18 residues. Here the CDR3 DNA reads TGCAGCGTTGATCGAGGGGCGGGGGGCCGGAGCTCCTACAATGAGCAGTTCTTC. Translated, it gives CSVDRGAGGRSSYNEQFF.

A note on this clonotype: At one of its ends the junction is not consistent with the germline gene, which may arise from a read error. V is TRBV11-2 and J is TRBJ2-5, with 9 bases that match TRBD2. The CDR3 contains 14 residues. Germline V CDR1 and CDR2: SGHAT, FQNNGV. This chain's CDR3 is CASKAGGYQESQYF. CDR3 DNA: TGTGCCAGCAAAGCGGGGGGATACCAAGAGTCCCAGTACTTC.

This clonotype was seen ten or more times. The chain couples TRBV19 to TRBJ1-1, with a weak D call TRBD1 (6 bases). This CDR3 has 14 residues. Germline V CDR1 and CDR2: LNHDA, SQIVND (reference sequence). V was cut by 5 bases and J by 0 bases, with 10 bases left in between. The CDR3 loop is CASSPRDMNTEAFF. The CDR3 DNA reads as TGTGCCAGTAGTCCACGGGACATGAACACTGAAGCTTTCTTT.

This clonotype was detected ten times or more. The genes are TRBV7-3 and TRBJ2-1, with D tentatively TRBD2 (5 bases). CDR3 length: 13 residues. The germline V gene has CDR1 SGHTA and CDR2 FQGTGA. Trimming took 5 bases from V and 6 from J, leaving 11 bases between them. Here the CDR3 reads CASSPDLFNEQFF. For the CDR3, the DNA is TGTGCCAGCAGCCCGGACTTGTTCAATGAGCAGTTCTTC.

This clonotype was recorded many times. The genes are TRBV7-9 and TRBJ2-7; TRBD1 is a possible D gene (6 bases). Germline assignment: CDR1 SEHNR and CDR2 FQNEAQ (reference sequence). The CDR3 is 19 amino acids. V was shortened by 7 bases and J by 0 bases, with 28 bases between the two germline ends. CDR3 amino acids: CASTYFNPSRQVSSYEQYV. DNA for the CDR3: TGTGCCAGCACTTATTTTAACCCTTCCAGACAGGTGAGCTCCTACGAGCAGTACGTC.

In its sample, this clonotype was seen once. V gene TRBV6-6 combines with J gene TRBJ2-6; 7 bases are shared with TRBD1. With V trimmed by 8 bases and J by 6 bases, 1 base remained unmatched. The CDR3 sequence is 12 residues long. Germline V CDR1 and CDR2: MNHNY, SVGAGI (reference sequence). The CDR3 spells CASGTEANVLTF. The CDR3 DNA reads TGTGCCAGCGGGACAGAGGCCAACGTCCTGACTTTC.

This clonotype came up once. A read error may account for a junction end that differs from germline. This rearrangement joins TRBV7-3 to TRBJ1-5, with D maybe TRBD1 (6 bases). The CDR3 runs to 14 residues. CDR1 is SGHTA, CDR2 FQGTGA, per germline. In DNA form, the CDR3 reads TGTGTCAGCAGCGCCACAGGGTTCTTTCAGCCCCAGCATTTT. Translated, it gives CVSSATGFFQPQHF.

There are a few counts of this clonotype. The limits of the CDR3 on the DNA are not certain, so only TCRdb's listed CDR3 is given. The chain joins TRBV6-2 or TRBV6-3 to TRBJ2-7; the D call in the table, TRBD2, was not verified against the DNA. The CDR3 contains 16 residues when both ends are counted. Germline V lookup: CDR1 MNHEY, CDR2 SVGEGT. CDR3 residues: CASSSVLRTSGLEQYV.

Comment on this clonotype: The junction shows a germline mismatch at one end, possibly a read error. The V and J genes are TRBV27 and TRBJ1-1; TRBD1 is a possible D gene (5 bases). The CDR3 extends over 14 amino acids. CDR1 and CDR2 from the germline V gene are MNHEY and SMNVEV (reference sequence). As DNA, the CDR3 is TGTACCAGCAGCAGGGACTCAATGAACACTGAAGCTTTCTTT. Amino acid sequence: CTSSRDSMNTEAFF.

As concerns this clonotype: Mismatch with germline at one junction end may stem from a read error. The rearrangement links TRBV7-7 to TRBJ2-5; D possibly uses TRBD1 or TRBD2 (7 bases each). CDR1 SSHAT and CDR2 FNYEAQ come from the germline V gene (reference sequence). This CDR3 region has 14 residues. This CDR3 is CASSGTVSQETQYF. The CDR3 DNA reads TGTGCTAGCAGCGGGACAGTTTCCCAAGAGACCCAGTACTTC.

This clonotype was detected many times. The V and J genes are TRBV6-2 or TRBV6-3 and TRBJ2-3, with D possibly called TRBD1 or TRBD2 (5 bases each). This CDR3 has 14 amino acids. Germline V CDR1 and CDR2: MNHEY, SVGEGT. Trimming pared 10 bases from V and 6 bases from J, leaving 20 bases between. CDR3 coding DNA: TGTGCCACCTATCGGGGCTCCGGTTTGGATACGCAGTATTTT. It yields the protein CATYRGSGLDTQYF.

This rearrangement joins TRBV9 to TRBJ2-2; TRBD1 agrees at 7 bases. The V and J ends lost 2 bases and 7 bases, in that order; junction bases with no gene match: 14. Germline values: CDR1 SGDLS, CDR2 YYNGEE. The length of the CDR3 is 17 residues. CDR3 residues: CASSVKRETGKDGELFF. CDR3 nucleotides: TGTGCCAGCAGCGTCAAAAGGGAGACAGGGAAGGACGGGGAGCTGTTTTTT.

This chain joins TRBV7-3 and TRBJ2-2, with a weak D call TRBD1 (5 bases). From germline, CDR1 is SGHTA and CDR2 FQGTGA. The CDR3 is 14 residues long. With 5 bases removed from V and 7 bases from J, the gap between germline ends came to 14 bases. The CDR3 protein is CASSPNIGHGELFF. CDR3 nucleotide sequence: TGTGCCAGCAGCCCTAACATCGGACACGGGGAGCTGTTTTTT.

V usage is TRBV14 and J usage is TRBJ2-2; TRBD2 might be the D (6 bases). Germline V CDR1 and CDR2: SGHDN, FVKESK. V was trimmed by 1 base and J by 5 bases, leaving 14 bases between them. There are 16 residues in the CDR3. CDR3 residues: CASSQVPGVGTGELFF. The DNA of the CDR3 is TGTGCCAGCAGCCAAGTACCGGGGGTCGGAACCGGGGAGCTGTTTTTT.

This clonotype was found a few times. The V and J genes are TRBV19 and TRBJ2-1; a weak D match, TRBD1 (5 bases). The V gene's germline CDR1 is LNHDA and CDR2 SQIVND (reference sequence). Trimming pared 5 bases from V and 0 bases from J, leaving 11 bases between. CDR3 length: 15 residues. The CDR3 reads CASSERTSSYNEQFF. In DNA form, the CDR3 reads TGTGCCAGTAGTGAAAGGACATCCTCCTACAATGAGCAGTTCTTC.

The V call is TRBV29-1, the J call TRBJ1-2, with D tentatively TRBD1 (6 bases). The germline V and J ends were trimmed by 0 bases and 6 bases, with 17 bases remaining between them. Germline assignment: CDR1 SQVTM and CDR2 ANQGSEA. CDR3 length equals 15 residues. The CDR3 here is CSVEDRGADSNGYTF. Here the CDR3 DNA reads TGCAGCGTTGAAGATAGGGGGGCGGATTCTAATGGCTACACCTTC.

This clonotype has a handful of counts. The chain links TRBV27 to TRBJ1-5; no clear D gene. The CDR3 has 12 residues. CDR1 and CDR2 (germline): MNHEY, SMNVEV (reference sequence). The V and J ends lost 6 bases and 3 bases respectively, with 6 bases between them. The CDR3 protein is CASSATNQPQHF. In nucleotides, the CDR3 is TGTGCCAGCAGCGCGACCAATCAGCCCCAGCATTTT.

This clonotype was seen a few times. J is TRBJ1-1 and V is TRBV7-9; D gene uncertain. Trimming removed 5 bases from V and 7 bases from J, with 14 bases in between. From germline, CDR1 is SEHNR and CDR2 FQNEAQ (reference sequence). This CDR3 spans 13 amino acids. The CDR3 here is CASSPGRVVEAFF. The DNA for the CDR3 is TGTGCCAGCAGCCCCGGGAGGGTGGTTGAAGCTTTCTTT.

A remark on this clonotype: A much larger clone sits a single nucleotide away, making a read error possible. The chain carries TRBV7-6 and TRBJ1-1; the D gene is possibly TRBD1 (5 bases). CDR1 is SGHVS, CDR2 FNYEAQ, per germline. V lost 7 bases to trimming and J lost 3 bases, with 9 bases between them. The CDR3 contains 12 residues. CDR3 in DNA: TGTGCCAGCATCGACAGATACACTGAAGCTTTCTTT. Protein sequence: CASIDRYTEAFF. The whole variable domain, filled in from reference TRBV7-6 and TRBJ1-1, reads GAGVSQSPRYKVTKRGQDVALRCDPISGHVSLYWYRQALGQGPEFLTYFNYEAQQDKSGLPNDRFSAERPEGSISTLTIQRTEQRDSAMYRCASIDRYTEAFFGQGTRLTVV.

This clonotype turned up a few times. The chain uses TRBV7-8 and TRBJ2-5; TRBD2 agrees at 10 bases. CDR3 size: 16 residues. Germline CDR1 SGHVS, CDR2 FQNEAQ. J gave up 1 base and V 1 base, and 3 bases lay outside the gene matches. CDR3 protein: CASSLEASGSQETQYF. The CDR3 nucleotides are TGTGCCAGCAGCTTAGAGGCTAGCGGGAGCCAAGAGACCCAGTACTTC.

The chain carries TRBV12-5 and TRBJ2-1, with a possible D match to TRBD2 (6 bases). CDR1 is LGHNT, CDR2 FRNRAP, per germline. There are 12 residues in the CDR3. V gave up 5 bases and J gave up 9 bases, with 11 bases separating them. CDR3 DNA: TGTGCTAGTGGTGCACCCGGGGGTGAGCAGTTCTTC. Residues: CASGAPGGEQFF. Drawing the rest from reference TRBV12-5 and TRBJ2-1, the complete variable domain is DARVTQTPRHKVTEMGQEVTMRCQPILGHNTVFWYRQTMMQGLELLAYFRNRAPLDDSGMPKDRFSAEMPDATLATLKIQPSEPRDSAVYFCASGAPGGEQFFGPGTRLTVL.

To note about this clonotype: A much larger clone lies a single base off, so this may be a read error. The chain links TRBV7-3 to TRBJ1-1; TRBD1 aligns across 7 bases. Trimming took 7 bases from V and 2 from J; bases not matched to a gene: 10. This CDR3 spans 15 amino acids. Per germline, CDR1 SGHTA and CDR2 FQGTGA. CDR3: CASNYAGTANTEAFF. CDR3 DNA: TGTGCCAGCAACTATGCCGGGACAGCTAACACTGAAGCTTTCTTT. The variable domain in full, with the rest retrieved from reference TRBV7-3 and TRBJ1-1, is GAGVSQTPSNKVTEKGKYVELRCDPISGHTALYWYRQSLGQGPEFLIYFQGTGAADDSGLPNDRFFAVRPEGSVSTLKIQRTERGDSAVYLCASNYAGTANTEAFFGQGTRLTVV.